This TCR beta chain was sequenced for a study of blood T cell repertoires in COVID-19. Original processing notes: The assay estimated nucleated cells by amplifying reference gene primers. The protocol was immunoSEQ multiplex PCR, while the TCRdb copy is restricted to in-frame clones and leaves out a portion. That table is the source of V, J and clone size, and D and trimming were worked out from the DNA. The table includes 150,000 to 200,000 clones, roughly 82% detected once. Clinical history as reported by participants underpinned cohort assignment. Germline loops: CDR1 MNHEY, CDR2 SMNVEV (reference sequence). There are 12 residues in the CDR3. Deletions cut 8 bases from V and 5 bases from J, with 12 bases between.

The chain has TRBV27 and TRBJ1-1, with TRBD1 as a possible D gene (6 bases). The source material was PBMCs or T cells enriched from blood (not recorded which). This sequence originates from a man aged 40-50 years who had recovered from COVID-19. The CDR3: CASGGGGTEAFF. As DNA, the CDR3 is TGTGCCAGCGGAGGGGGGGGTACTGAAGCTTTCTTT.